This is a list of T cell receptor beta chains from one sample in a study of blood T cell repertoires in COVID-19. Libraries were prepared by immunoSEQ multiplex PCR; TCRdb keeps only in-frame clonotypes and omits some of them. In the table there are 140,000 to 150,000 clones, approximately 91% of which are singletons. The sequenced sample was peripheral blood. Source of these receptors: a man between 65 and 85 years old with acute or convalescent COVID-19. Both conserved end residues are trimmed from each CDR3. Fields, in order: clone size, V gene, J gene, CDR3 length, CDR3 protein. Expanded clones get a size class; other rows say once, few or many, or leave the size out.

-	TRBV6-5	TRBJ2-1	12	ASRTGGADDEQF
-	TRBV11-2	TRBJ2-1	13	ASRLAGGSGNEQF
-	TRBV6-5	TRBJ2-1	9	ASSQLNEQF
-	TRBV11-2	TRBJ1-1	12	ASSLSQGVTEAF
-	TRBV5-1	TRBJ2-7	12	ASSVTGTTYEQY
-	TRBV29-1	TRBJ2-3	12	SVGLAGALGTQY
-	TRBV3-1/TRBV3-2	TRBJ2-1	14	ASSQGTGEAYNEQF
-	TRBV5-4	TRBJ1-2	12	ASSLSGVAYGYT
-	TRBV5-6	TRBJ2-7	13	ASSRTGADSYEQY
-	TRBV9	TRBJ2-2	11	ASQFTGTGELF
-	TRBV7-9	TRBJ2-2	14	ASSSLAAGVTGELF
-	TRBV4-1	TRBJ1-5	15	ASSQQHTGTSYQPQH
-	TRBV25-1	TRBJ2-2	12	ASTGEGNTGELF
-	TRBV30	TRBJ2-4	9	AWRGINIQY
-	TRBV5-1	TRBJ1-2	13	ASSGNPRTRLMCT
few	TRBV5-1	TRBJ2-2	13	ASSLEQGNTGELF
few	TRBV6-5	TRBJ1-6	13	ASRPDRGVNSPLH
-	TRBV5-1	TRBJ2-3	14	ASHYRLRESTDTQY
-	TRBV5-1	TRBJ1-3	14	ASSFTSDSSGNTIY
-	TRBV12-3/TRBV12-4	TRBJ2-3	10	ATGPITDTQY
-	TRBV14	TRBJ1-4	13	ASSQSQGAGEKLF
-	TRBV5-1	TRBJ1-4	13	ASSSGQPTNEKLF
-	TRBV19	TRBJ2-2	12	ATGGTVNTGELF
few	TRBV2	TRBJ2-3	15	ASSGRTKLPDTDTQY
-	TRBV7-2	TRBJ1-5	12	ASSLWQGDQPQH
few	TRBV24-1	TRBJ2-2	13	ATSDPYVGRGELF
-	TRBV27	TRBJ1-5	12	ASRDSYSNQPQH
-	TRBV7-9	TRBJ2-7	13	ASSTDRLKLHEQY
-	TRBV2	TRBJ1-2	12	ASSEGQVSHGYT
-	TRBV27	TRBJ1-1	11	ASSLLGATEAF
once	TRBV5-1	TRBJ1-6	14	ASSLEGETYNSPLH
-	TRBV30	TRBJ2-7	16	AWSRGTSGSYLSYEQY
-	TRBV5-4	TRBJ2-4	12	ASSFSGAGNIQY
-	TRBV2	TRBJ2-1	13	ASSDRLAGGDEQF
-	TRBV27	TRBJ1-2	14	ASSLYGQGVVGGYT
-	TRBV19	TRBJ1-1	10	ASTWGPTEAF
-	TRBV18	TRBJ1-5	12	ASSLLDRDQPQH
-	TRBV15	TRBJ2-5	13	ATSRNSPQQETQY
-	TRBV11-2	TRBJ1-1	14	ASSLGYRTGNTEAF
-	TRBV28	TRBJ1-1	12	ASSLTTVNTEAF
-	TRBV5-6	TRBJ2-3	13	ASLVTGGSTDTQY
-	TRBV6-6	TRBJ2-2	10	ASEGETGELF
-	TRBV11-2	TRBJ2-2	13	ASSPGQGGAGELF
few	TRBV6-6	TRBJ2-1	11	ASSSQGYNEQF
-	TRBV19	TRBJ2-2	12	ASSRTGDIGELF
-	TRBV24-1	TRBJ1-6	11	AANNRGNSPLH
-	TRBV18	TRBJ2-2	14	ASSPQLAENTGELF
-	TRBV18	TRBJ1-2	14	ASSDQATGFNYGYT
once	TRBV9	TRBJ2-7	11	ASSVELGTTQY
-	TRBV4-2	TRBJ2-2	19	ASSQEGIVIGTGSRSGELF
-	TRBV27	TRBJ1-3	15	ASSLEDRASSGNTIY
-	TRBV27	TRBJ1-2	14	ASRSKGQHLPHGYT
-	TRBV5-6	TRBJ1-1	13	ASSWRDRGETEAF
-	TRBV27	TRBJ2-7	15	ASSLNRGSSSSYEQY
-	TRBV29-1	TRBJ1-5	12	SAGEGAGDQPQH
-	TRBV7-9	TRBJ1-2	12	ASSLGQAANGYT
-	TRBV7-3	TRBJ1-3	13	ASSETPGAGNTIY
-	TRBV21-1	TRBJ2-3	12	ASREEADQDTQY
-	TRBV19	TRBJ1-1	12	ASSARQGSAEAF
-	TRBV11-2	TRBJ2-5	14	ASSFGTSGGKETQY